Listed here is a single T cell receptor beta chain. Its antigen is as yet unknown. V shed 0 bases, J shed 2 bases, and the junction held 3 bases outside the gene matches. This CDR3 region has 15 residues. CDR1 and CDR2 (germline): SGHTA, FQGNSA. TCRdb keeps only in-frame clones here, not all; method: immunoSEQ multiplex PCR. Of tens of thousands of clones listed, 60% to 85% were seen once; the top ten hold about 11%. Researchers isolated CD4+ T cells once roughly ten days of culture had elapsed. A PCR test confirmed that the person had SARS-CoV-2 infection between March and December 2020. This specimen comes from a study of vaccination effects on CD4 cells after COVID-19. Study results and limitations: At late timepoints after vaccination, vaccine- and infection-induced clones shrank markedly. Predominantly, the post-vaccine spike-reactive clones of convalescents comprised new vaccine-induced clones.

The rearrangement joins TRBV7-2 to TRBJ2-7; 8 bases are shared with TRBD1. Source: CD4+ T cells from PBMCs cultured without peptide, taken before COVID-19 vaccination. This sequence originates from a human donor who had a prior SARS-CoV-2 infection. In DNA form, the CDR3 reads TGTGCCAGCAGCTTAGCGGGGACAGGTACCTACGAGCAGTACTTC. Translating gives CASSLAGTGTYEQYF.